Listed here is a single T cell receptor (beta chain). This record belongs to a study of T cells in Graves' hyperthyroidism and ophthalmopathy. RNA transcripts served as the template for amplifying TCR beta CDR3 regions. TCR CDR3 regions were first amplified by RT-PCR with HTBI primers. From the multiplex PCR reads, TCRdb called clonotypes with MiXCR, one entry per CDR3 protein. The sample lists about 98,000 distinct CDR3 sequences, roughly 39% occurring once. The hyperthyroidism was newly diagnosed and had lasted under 2 months; the patients were aged 18 to 65. Trimming left V 7 bases short and J 6 bases short, with 9 bases between. There are 11 residues in the CDR3. The germline gives CDR1 MDHEN, CDR2 SYDVKM.

The source of this sequence is a woman in her twenties or thirties with Graves' hyperthyroidism. The specimen was peripheral blood or thyroid tissue (not recorded which). This rearrangement joins TRBV28 to TRBJ1-1; D might be TRBD1 (6 bases). CDR3 in amino acids: CASTRGAEAFF. The CDR3 bases are TGTGCCAGCACGAGGGGGGCTGAAGCTTTCTTT.